This paragraph covers one TCR beta chain sequence. Its antigen is unknown. No much larger clone is present one base from it, and per-base qualities are unavailable. This specimen comes from a study of T cells in localized non-small cell lung cancer (dated by TCRdb to between 2020 and 2021). Notes on the research overall: Comparing tumors with uninvolved tumor-adjacent lungs, the study looked at the T cell repertoires of approximately 250 patients with early-stage NSCLC. The cohort comprised some 240 treatment-naïve NSCLC patients with resected, localized lung tumors. The mean age of the NSCLC patients was just over 65 years, with 130 or so men and around 99 women.

The CDR1 and CDR2 encoded by the germline V gene are SGHRS and YFSETQ. From the cysteine up to the phenylalanine, the CDR3 has a length of 14 residues. Only the CDR3 DNA is retained, 42 bases long and in frame from the first base. The V end loses 0 bases and the J end loses 2 bases, and a stretch of 6 bases separates them. The full study reports these points: Of the top 100 tumor clones, a median of around 57 were detected in paired uninvolved adjacent lung; some 28 were also among that lung's top 100. Uninvolved tumor-adjacent lung showed the highest T cell clonality, higher than tumor, which suggests more focused antigenic responses in the uninvolved tumor-adjacent lung. Since the design was exploratory, TCR variables were selected using unadjusted p-values with no false-discovery rate correction. Higher blood T cell density associated with longer overall survival, while higher adjacent-lung clonality associated with shorter survival. Because multi-region tumor sequencing was not done, intratumor heterogeneity could not be ruled out.

TCR beta CDR3 regions were sequenced from DNA using the immunoSEQ Assay. The paper's data handling went like this. T cell density was computed as TCR beta template counts normalized to usable DNA estimated by amplifying housekeeping genes. Richness was estimated with the preseqR package, extrapolating to 400,000 templates for PBMC samples and 120,000 templates for tissue samples. Clonality was defined as one minus Pielou's evenness. Tissue-enriched TCRs were identified through differential abundance testing performed on productive amino-acid clonotypes, with a minimum total count of 5 and an alpha of 0.1. Repertoire overlap between compartments was quantified with the Jaccard Index and Morisita Overlap Index. GLIPH grouped TCR beta CDR3s together with public tetramer-defined viral CDR3s, and a viral motif had to include at least three viral sequences and show V-gene enrichment. Not all clones reach the TCRdb copy of this immuneACCESS table, which keeps in-frame sequences only. Checked studies attribute under half of the gap to unresolved V genes and leave the rest unexplained. V and J calls and clone size are as listed in that table; D and trimming were resolved from the DNA. The sample table lists approximately 4,500 clones, approximately 93% of them with a count of one. The ten largest clones add up to about 3% of the sample.

At diagnosis, peripheral blood, uninvolved tumor-adjacent lung and tumor were collected and stored as a combination of fresh-frozen and FFPE material. For TCR repertoire profiling, the blood samples were analyzed as peripheral blood mononuclear cells. Material: peripheral blood, obtained before any cancer treatment. This chain is built from TRBV5-1 and TRBJ2-1, with the D gene not confidently named. The TCR sequence derives from a woman between 40 and 69 years old with stage I lung adenocarcinoma. The nucleotides are TGCGCCAGCAGCTTGGCAGATCCCTACAATGAGCAGTTCTTC. This translates into CASSLADPYNEQFF. The variable domain in full, with residues beyond the CDR3 obtained from the reference TRBV5-1 and TRBJ2-1 genes, is KAGVTQTPRYLIKTRGQQVTLSCSPISGHRSVSWYQQTPGQGLQFLFEYFSETQRNKGNFPGRFSGRQFSNSRSEMNVSTLELGDSALYLCASSLADPYNEQFFGPGTRLTVL.